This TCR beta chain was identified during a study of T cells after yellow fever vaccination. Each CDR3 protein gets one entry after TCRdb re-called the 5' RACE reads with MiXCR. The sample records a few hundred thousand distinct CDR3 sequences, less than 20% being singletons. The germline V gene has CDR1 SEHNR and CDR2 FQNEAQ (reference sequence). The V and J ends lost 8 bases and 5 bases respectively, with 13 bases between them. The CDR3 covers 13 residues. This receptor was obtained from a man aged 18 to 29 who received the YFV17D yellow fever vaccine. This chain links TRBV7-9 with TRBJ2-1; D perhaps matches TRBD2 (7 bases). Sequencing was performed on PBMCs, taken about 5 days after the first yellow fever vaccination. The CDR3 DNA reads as TGTGCCAGCGTGGGGGGGGCCCACAATGAGCAGTTCTTC. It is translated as CASVGGAHNEQFF. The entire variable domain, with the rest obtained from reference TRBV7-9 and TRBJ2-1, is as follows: DTGVSQNPRHKITKRGQNVTFRCDPISEHNRLYWYRQTLGQGPEFLTYFQNEAQLEKSRLLSDRFSAERPKGSFSTLEIQRTEQGDSAMYLCASVGGAHNEQFFGPGTRLTVL.